Listed below are T cell receptor beta chains from one sample, sequenced in a study of T cells in Graves' hyperthyroidism and ophthalmopathy. TCRdb itself ran the multiplex PCR reads through MiXCR, one entry per CDR3 protein. This sample carries 350,000 or so distinct CDR3 sequences, approximately 18% of them seen once, and the ten largest clones take approximately 49%. The source material was blood. These receptors were collected from a woman aged 45 to 65 with Graves' hyperthyroidism. Both conserved end residues are part of each CDR3. The order of the fields is V gene, clone size, D gene, J gene, CDR3 protein, CDR3 DNA. D genes are given only for firm matches. The size field is filled for only some rows; it gives once, few, many or a size class.

>TRBV7-6|-|-|TRBJ2-3
CASCPESYPDTQYF
TGTGCCAGCTGCCCGGAAAGTTACCCAGATACGCAGTATTTT
>TRBV6-1|few|-|TRBJ1-1
CASSENWGGTEAFF
TGTGCCAGCAGTGAAAACTGGGGCGGCACTGAAGCTTTCTTT
>TRBV11-2|-|TRBD1|TRBJ2-5
CASSLVGQGVETQYF
TGTGCCAGCAGCTTAGTGGGACAGGGGGTTGAGACCCAGTACTTC
>TRBV20-1|-|TRBD2|TRBJ2-7
CSARTSAIYEQYF
TGCAGTGCACGGACTAGCGCCATCTACGAGCAGTACTTC
>TRBV30|few|-|TRBJ2-1
CAWSVQRAREQFF
TGTGCCTGGAGTGTACAAAGGGCGCGAGAGCAGTTCTTC
>TRBV28|many|TRBD1|TRBJ1-4
CASRTGVVEKLFF
TGTGCCAGCCGGACAGGGGTTGTTGAAAAACTGTTTTTT
>TRBV13|many|TRBD1|TRBJ2-7
CASSSGGAYEQYF
TGTGCCAGCAGCTCAGGGGGCGCCTACGAGCAGTACTTC
>TRBV30|-|-|TRBJ2-1
CAFSDVNEQFF
TGTGCCTTTTCGGACGTCAATGAGCAGTTCTTC
>TRBV25-1|-|-|TRBJ2-2
CASRETRGNTGELFF
TGTGCCAGCAGGGAGACTAGGGGGAACACCGGGGAGCTGTTTTTT
>TRBV10-3|-|TRBD1|TRBJ1-2
CAISEWLQGAANYGYTF
TGTGCCATCAGTGAGTGGTTACAGGGGGCTGCAAACTATGGCTACACCTTC
>TRBV20-1|-|TRBD2|TRBJ2-4
CSARSASGRPGENIQYF
TGCAGTGCTAGATCAGCTAGCGGGAGGCCGGGAGAGAACATTCAGTACTTC